This is a list of T cell receptor beta chains from one sample in a study of cytomegalovirus exposure and HLA in healthy donors. Here immunoSEQ multiplex PCR was the method, and the copy in TCRdb shows in-frame clones only, minus some. The repertoire includes roughly 190,000 clones, 81% of them detected once, and less than 4.5% sits in the top ten. Sequencing was done on a sample of PBMCs. These receptors came from a man between 50 and 59 years old in good health and CMV-seronegative. Each CDR3 is given with its conserved first and last residue. Fields, in order: D gene, clone size, V gene, CDR3 length, J gene, CDR3 DNA, CDR3 protein. A D gene is named only where the DNA matches it firmly. Clone size is stated in some rows and not others, as once, few, many or a class when expanded.

>.|.|TRBV18|15|TRBJ1-3
TGTGCCAGCTCACCCGTCTCCAGCTCTGGAAACACCATATATTTT
CASSPVSSSGNTIYF
>TRBD1|.|TRBV4-2|15|TRBJ2-2
TGTGCCAGCAGCCAAGGACAGGGGTCTTCCGGGGAGCTGTTTTTT
CASSQGQGSSGELFF
>.|.|TRBV15|12|TRBJ1-5
TGTGCCACCAGCCAGGATCGCCAGCCCCAGCATTTT
CATSQDRQPQHF
>TRBD1|.|TRBV5-1|14|TRBJ1-1
TGCGCCAGCAGCTTGACAGGGGAGGTCACTGAAGCTTTCTTT
CASSLTGEVTEAFF
>.|few|TRBV2|12|TRBJ2-7
TGTGCCAGCAGCAGGGGTCCGGGGGAGCAGTACTTC
CASSRGPGEQYF
>TRBD1|.|TRBV5-4|13|TRBJ2-4
TGTGCCAGCAGCTTCGGACAGGGGGACATTCAGTACTTC
CASSFGQGDIQYF
>TRBD1|.|TRBV9|14|TRBJ2-7
TGTGCCAGCAGCCCAGGGGGAAGCGGTCGGGAGCAGTACTTC
CASSPGGSGREQYF
>TRBD2|.|TRBV19|17|TRBJ2-3
TGTGCCAGTAGGGTCCGACTAGCGGAAATTAGCACAGATACGCAGTATTTT
CASRVRLAEISTDTQYF
>TRBD2|once|TRBV4-3|15|TRBJ2-7
TGCGCCAGCAGCCAAGGACTAGCGGGGGGCTACGAGCAGTACTTC
CASSQGLAGGYEQYF
>.|.|TRBV18|16|TRBJ2-1
TGTGCCAGCTCACCATCACAGGGAGGGACCTACAATGAGCAGTTCTTC
CASSPSQGGTYNEQFF
>.|once|TRBV18|12|TRBJ1-2
TGTGCCAGCTCACGGGGCAACTATGGCTACACCTTC
CASSRGNYGYTF